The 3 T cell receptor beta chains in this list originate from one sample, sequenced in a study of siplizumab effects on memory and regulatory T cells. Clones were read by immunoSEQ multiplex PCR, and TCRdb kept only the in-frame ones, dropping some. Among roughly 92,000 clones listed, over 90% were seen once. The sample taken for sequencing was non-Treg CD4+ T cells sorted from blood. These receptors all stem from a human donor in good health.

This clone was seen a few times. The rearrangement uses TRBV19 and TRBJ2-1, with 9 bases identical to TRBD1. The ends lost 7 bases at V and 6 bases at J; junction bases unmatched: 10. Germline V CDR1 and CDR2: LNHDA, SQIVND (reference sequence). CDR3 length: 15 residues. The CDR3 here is CASTRTGGAANEQFF. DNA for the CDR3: TGTGCCAGTACTCGAACAGGGGGCGCAGCCAATGAGCAGTTCTTC.

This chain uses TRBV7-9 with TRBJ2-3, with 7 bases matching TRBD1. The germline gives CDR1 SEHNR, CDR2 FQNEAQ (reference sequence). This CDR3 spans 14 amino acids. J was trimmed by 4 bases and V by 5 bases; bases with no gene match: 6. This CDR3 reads CASSQGVIPDTQYF. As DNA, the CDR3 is TGTGCCAGCAGCCAGGGGGTAATCCCAGATACGCAGTATTTT.

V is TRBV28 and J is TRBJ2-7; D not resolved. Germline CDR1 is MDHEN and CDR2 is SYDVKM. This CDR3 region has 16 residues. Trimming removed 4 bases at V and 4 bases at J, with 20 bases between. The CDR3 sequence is CASSYPFGGRGYEQYF. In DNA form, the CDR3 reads TGTGCCAGCAGTTACCCTTTCGGTGGTAGAGGTTACGAGCAGTACTTC.